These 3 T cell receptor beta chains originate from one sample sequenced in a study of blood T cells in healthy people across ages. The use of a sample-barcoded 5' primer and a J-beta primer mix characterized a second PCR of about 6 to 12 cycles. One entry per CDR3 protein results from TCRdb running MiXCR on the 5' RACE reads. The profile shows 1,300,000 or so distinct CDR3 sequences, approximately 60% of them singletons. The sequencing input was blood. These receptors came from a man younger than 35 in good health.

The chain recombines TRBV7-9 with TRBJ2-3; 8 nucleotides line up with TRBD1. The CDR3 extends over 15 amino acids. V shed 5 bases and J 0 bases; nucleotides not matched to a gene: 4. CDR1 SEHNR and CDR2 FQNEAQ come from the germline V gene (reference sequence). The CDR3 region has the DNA TGTGCCAGCAGCCGACAGGGGTATAGCACAGATACGCAGTATTTT. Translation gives CASSRQGYSTDTQYF.

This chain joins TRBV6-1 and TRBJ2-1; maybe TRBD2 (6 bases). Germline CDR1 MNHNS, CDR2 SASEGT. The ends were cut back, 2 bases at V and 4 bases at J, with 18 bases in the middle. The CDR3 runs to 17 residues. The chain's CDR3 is CASSEWVERADYNEQFF. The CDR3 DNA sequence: TGTGCCAGCAGTGAATGGGTTGAGCGGGCGGATTACAATGAGCAGTTCTTC.

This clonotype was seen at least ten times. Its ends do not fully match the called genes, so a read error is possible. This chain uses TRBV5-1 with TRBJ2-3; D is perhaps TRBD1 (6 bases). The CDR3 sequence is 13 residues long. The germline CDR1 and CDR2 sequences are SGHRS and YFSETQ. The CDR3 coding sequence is TGCGCCAGCAGTTTGGGGCAGGGGGATACGCAGTATTTT. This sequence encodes CASSLGQGDTQYF.